This T cell receptor beta chain came from a study of blood T cell repertoires in COVID-19. Overall study context: Samples taken during acute and convalescent COVID-19 were collected in the United States, Italy and Spain.

V dropped 10 bases and J dropped 0 bases, with 19 bases sitting between them. The CDR3 totals 17 residues. From germline, CDR1 is MDHEN and CDR2 SYDVKM. In the study's own analysis: Estimation of nucleated cell counts relied on the amplification of reference gene primers. Produced via immunoSEQ multiplex PCR; TCRdb's table is partial and in-frame only. V and J calls and clone size follow that table, whereas D and trimming were derived from the DNA. The sample includes about 52,000 clones, less than 90% of them seen just once. The sample was peripheral blood. The chain joins TRBV28 to TRBJ2-6; D unresolved. The clonotype originates from a human donor in a cohort sampled during active COVID-19. The CDR3 DNA reads as TGTGCCACCCGCGCAGGCACAACTTCCTCTGGGGCCAACGTCCTGACTTTC. This sequence encodes CATRAGTTSSGANVLTF.